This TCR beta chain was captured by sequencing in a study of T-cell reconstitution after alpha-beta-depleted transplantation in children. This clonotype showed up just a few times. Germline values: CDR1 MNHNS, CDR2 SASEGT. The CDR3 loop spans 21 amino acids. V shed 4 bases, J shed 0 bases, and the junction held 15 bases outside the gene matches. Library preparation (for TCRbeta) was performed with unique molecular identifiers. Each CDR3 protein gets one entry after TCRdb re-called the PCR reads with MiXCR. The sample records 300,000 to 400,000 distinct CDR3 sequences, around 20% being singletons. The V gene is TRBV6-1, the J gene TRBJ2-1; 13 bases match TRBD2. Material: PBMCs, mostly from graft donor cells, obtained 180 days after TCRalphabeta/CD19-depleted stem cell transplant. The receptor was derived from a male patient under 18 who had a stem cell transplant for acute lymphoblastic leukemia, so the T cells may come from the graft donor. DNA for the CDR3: TGTGCCAGCAGTGTTCTCCCTACACTAGCGGGAGGGCCTAGCTCCTACAATGAGCAGTTCTTC. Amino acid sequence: CASSVLPTLAGGPSSYNEQFF.